This T cell receptor beta chain is drawn from a study of shared clonotypes between healthy human individuals. On the study more broadly: Used for every donor were three CD4 naive, three CD4 memory, two CD8 naive and one CD8 memory plate. General study findings and limits: Unshared clonotypes carried lower generation probabilities than those common to all four donors. In several donors, around 5% of naive CD4 clonotypes appeared in common.

The V gene end was trimmed by 6 bases and the J gene end by 2 bases; junction bases not matched to a gene: 8. Germline V CDR1 and CDR2: GTSNPN, SVGIG (reference sequence). The CDR3 loop spans 15 amino acids. Clones were sequenced by immunoSEQ multiplex PCR, and TCRdb holds only the in-frame ones, with some missing. The sample records some 800,000 clones, over 90% being singletons. Naivety among CD8 cells was defined by CD45RO negativity and positive CCR7 selection, thereby excluding terminally differentiated effector memory CD45RA+ cells. A word on this clone: Antigen specificity is unknown.

J is TRBJ1-3 and V is TRBV30; 9 bases are a match to TRBD1. Sequenced input: naive CD8+ T cells sorted from blood. This TCR derives from a man aged 25-40 years in good health. CDR3 DNA: TGTGCCTGTACTCCGGGACAGGGTACTGGAAACACCATATATTTT. Translated, it gives CACTPGQGTGNTIYF. Drawing the rest from reference TRBV30 and TRBJ1-3, the complete variable domain is SQTIHQWPATLVQPVGSPLSLECTVEGTSNPNLYWYRQAAGRGLQLLFYSVGIGQISSEVPQNLSASRPQDRQFILSSKKLLLSDSGFYLCACTPGQGTGNTIYFGEGSWLTVV.